These 10 T cell receptor beta chains were all obtained from the same sample, sequenced in a study of blood T cell repertoires in COVID-19. Produced via immunoSEQ multiplex PCR; TCRdb's table is partial and in-frame only. Here the sample spans around 280,000 clones, approximately 83% being singletons. The sequenced sample consisted of peripheral blood. These TCRs come from a young woman who had recovered from COVID-19.

This chain links TRBV10-3 with TRBJ1-2; maybe TRBD1 (6 bases). The germline V and J ends were trimmed by 4 bases and 8 bases, with 11 bases remaining between them. The germline V gene has CDR1 ENHRY and CDR2 SYGVKD. The CDR3 extends over 12 amino acids. CDR3 in DNA: TGTGCCATCAGTGGCAGGGGTATGGGCTACACCTTC. This sequence encodes CAISGRGMGYTF.

This clone appeared a single time. V and J are TRBV13 and TRBJ1-6; 10 nucleotides match TRBD1. CDR3 length equals 19 residues. Germline V gene data show CDR1 as PRHDT and CDR2 as FYEKMQ (reference sequence). V lost 2 bases, J lost 2 bases, and 9 bases stayed unmatched. Here the CDR3 reads CASSLRTGGERAYNSPLHF. The CDR3, as DNA: TGTGCCAGCAGCTTAAGGACAGGGGGTGAGCGGGCCTATAATTCACCCCTCCACTTT. Full variable domain (remainder filled in from reference TRBV13 and TRBJ1-6): AAGVIQSPRHLIKEKRETATLKCYPIPRHDTVYWYQQGPGQDPQFLISFYEKMQSDKGSIPDRFSAQQFSDYHSELNMSSLELGDSALYFCASSLRTGGERAYNSPLHFGNGTRLTVT.

The V gene is TRBV7-9, the J gene TRBJ1-5; 7 bases match TRBD1. J was trimmed by 4 bases and V by 5 bases; bases with no gene match: 5. The CDR3 has 14 amino acids. Germline V gene lookup returns CDR1 SEHNR and CDR2 FQNEAQ (reference sequence). CDR3 residues: CASSLGQPNQPQHF. DNA for the CDR3: TGTGCCAGCAGCCTGGGACAGCCAAATCAGCCCCAGCATTTT.

This clone was counted only a few times. V usage is TRBV27 and J usage is TRBJ1-6; TRBD1 matches 9 bases. Germline V gives CDR1 MNHEY, CDR2 SMNVEV (reference sequence). Trimming removed 6 bases from V and 7 bases from J; junction bases left unmatched: 7. This CDR3 is built from 15 residues. CDR3 nucleotide sequence: TGTGCCAGCAGACCCGGGACAGGGACCAATTCACCCCTCCACTTT. This codes for CASRPGTGTNSPLHF.

The J gene is TRBJ1-5, the V gene TRBV18; 11 positions match TRBD1. The CDR3 spans 17 residues. With 6 bases clipped from V and 0 bases from J, the junction kept 7 bases outside the gene matches. In germline, CDR1 is KGHSH, CDR2 LQKENI. CDR3 loop: CASSPDRGRGSNQPQHF. The DNA for the CDR3 is TGTGCCAGCTCCCCGGACAGGGGGCGCGGTAGCAATCAGCCCCAGCATTTT.

The chain is built from TRBV21-1 and TRBJ2-7; the table's TRBD2 call for D was not verified on the DNA. TRBV21-1 is listed as a pseudogene. The CDR3 has 15 amino acids. CDR3 DNA: TGTGCCAGCAGCAAAGGAGCGGGACCCTCCTACGAGCAGTACTTC. This sequence encodes CASSKGAGPSYEQYF.

J is TRBJ2-1 and V is TRBV7-3; D is unresolved. CDR3 length: 12 residues. Trimming took off 2 bases at V and 9 bases at J, with 8 bases between the two ends. Germline V CDR1 and CDR2: SGHTA, FQGTGA. The DNA of the CDR3 is TGTGCCAGCAGCTTATCCCTAGGTGAGCAGTTCTTC. It is translated as CASSLSLGEQFF.

V is TRBV29-1 and J is TRBJ2-3, with 7 bases that match TRBD1. After removal of 6 bases from V and 2 bases from J, the junction contained 5 bases not matched to a gene. The length of the CDR3 is 13 residues. Germline loops: CDR1 SQVTM, CDR2 ANQGSEA. The DNA of the CDR3 is TGCAGCGTCATACAGGGGTTCACAGATACGCAGTATTTT. Residues: CSVIQGFTDTQYF.

The V call is TRBV19, the J call TRBJ2-7; D perhaps matches TRBD1 (5 bases). This CDR3 has 14 amino acids. Trimming pared 3 bases from V and 5 bases from J, leaving 14 bases between. Per the germline V gene, CDR1 is LNHDA and CDR2 is SQIVND (reference sequence). In DNA form, the CDR3 reads TGTGCCAGTAGTATGGGGCCGGACCCCCACGAGCAGTACTTC. It is translated as CASSMGPDPHEQYF.

This rearrangement joins TRBV18 to TRBJ2-7; perhaps TRBD1 as D (6 bases). The CDR3 consists of 16 residues. Germline CDR1 KGHSH, CDR2 LQKENI. V was pared by 2 bases and J by 5 bases, with 19 bases between. The CDR3 here is CASSPIIPRGGNEQYF. The CDR3 region has the DNA TGTGCCAGCTCACCAATCATACCCAGGGGTGGAAACGAGCAGTACTTC.